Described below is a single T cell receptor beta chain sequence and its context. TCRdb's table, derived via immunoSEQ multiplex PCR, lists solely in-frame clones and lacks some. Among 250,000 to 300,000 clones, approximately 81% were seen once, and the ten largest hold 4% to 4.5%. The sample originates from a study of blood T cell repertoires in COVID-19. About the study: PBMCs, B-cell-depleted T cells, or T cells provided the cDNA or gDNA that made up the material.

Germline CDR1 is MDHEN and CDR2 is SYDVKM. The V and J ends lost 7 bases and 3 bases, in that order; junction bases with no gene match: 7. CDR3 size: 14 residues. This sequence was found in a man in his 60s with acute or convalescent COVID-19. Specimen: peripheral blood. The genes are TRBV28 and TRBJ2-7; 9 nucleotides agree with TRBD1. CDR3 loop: CASINPDRGYEQYF. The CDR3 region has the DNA TGTGCCAGCATAAACCCGGACAGGGGCTACGAGCAGTACTTC. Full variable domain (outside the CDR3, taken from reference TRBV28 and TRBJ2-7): DVKVTQSSRYLVKRTGEKVFLECVQDMDHENMFWYRQDPGLGLRLIYFSYDVKMKEKGDIPEGYSVSREKKERFSLILESASTNQTSMYLCASINPDRGYEQYFGPGTRLTVT.